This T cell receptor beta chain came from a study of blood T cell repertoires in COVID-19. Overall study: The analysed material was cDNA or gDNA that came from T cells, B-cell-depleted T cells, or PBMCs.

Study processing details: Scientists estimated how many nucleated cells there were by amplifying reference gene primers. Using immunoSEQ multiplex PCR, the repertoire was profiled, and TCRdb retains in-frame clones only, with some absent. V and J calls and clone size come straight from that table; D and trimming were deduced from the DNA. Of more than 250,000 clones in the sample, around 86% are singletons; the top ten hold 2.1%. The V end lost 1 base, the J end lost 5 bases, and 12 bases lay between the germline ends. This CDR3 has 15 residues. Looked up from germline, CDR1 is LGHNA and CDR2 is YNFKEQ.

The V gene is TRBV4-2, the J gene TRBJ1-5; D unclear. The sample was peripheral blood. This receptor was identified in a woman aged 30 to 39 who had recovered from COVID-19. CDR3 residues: CASSQAVRGYQPQHF. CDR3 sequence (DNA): TGTGCCAGCAGCCAAGCTGTACGAGGGTATCAGCCCCAGCATTTT.